Following are 26 T cell receptor beta chains from one sample sequenced in a study of regulatory T cells in long-lasting Graves disease. Time point denoted: newly diagnosed GD, antithyroid drugs for less than 3 months. The TCR library was made from RNA extracted from PBMCs. Building of the TCR beta libraries involved iRepertoire HTBI primers and Arm-PCR of CDR3 regions. A single record per CDR3 protein comes from TCRdb applying MiXCR to the multiplex PCR reads. The sample carries 550,000 to 600,000 distinct CDR3 sequences, 15% to 20% recorded once. Another study also made use of these data, one on T cells in Graves' hyperthyroidism and ophthalmopathy.

Sequences were derived from peripheral blood mononuclear cells (PBMCs), sampled at new diagnosis, from a patient treated with antithyroid drugs. These receptors all come from a man aged 18-30 years with Graves disease.

This clonotype was observed at least ten times. This rearrangement joins TRBV27 to TRBJ2-1, with TRBD2 as a possible D gene (6 bases). The CDR3 is 15 amino acids. CDR1 MNHEY and CDR2 SMNVEV come from the germline V gene (reference sequence). V was trimmed by 5 bases and J by 2 bases, leaving 13 bases between them. Here the CDR3 reads CASSNRDSTYNEQFF. Here the CDR3 DNA reads TGTGCCAGCAGTAACCGGGACTCAACCTACAATGAGCAGTTCTTC.

This clonotype was seen a handful of times. The chain recombines TRBV5-1 with TRBJ2-5, with TRBD2 identical over 12 bases. Germline V gene lookup returns CDR1 SGHRS and CDR2 YFSETQ. The CDR3 covers 16 residues. The ends lost 4 bases at V and 5 bases at J; junction bases unmatched: 9. In DNA form, the CDR3 reads TGCGCCAGCAGCATACGACTAGCGGGAGATCGGGAGACCCAGTACTTC. Translated: CASSIRLAGDRETQYF.

The V and J genes are TRBV19 and TRBJ1-3, with D uncertain. This CDR3 region has 14 residues. CDR1 is LNHDA, CDR2 SQIVND, per germline (reference sequence). V lost 2 bases to trimming and J lost 3 bases, with 8 bases between them. The CDR3 sequence is CASSIRVDGNTIYF. The CDR3 bases are TGTGCCAGTAGTATAAGAGTCGATGGAAACACCATATATTTT.

This clonotype was found many times. The chain has TRBV5-1 and TRBJ2-3, with 12 bases matching TRBD2. With 4 bases clipped from V and 4 bases from J, the junction kept 10 bases outside the gene matches. Germline V lookup: CDR1 SGHRS, CDR2 YFSETQ. This CDR3 comprises 17 residues. DNA of the CDR3: TGCGCCAGCAGCAGGGCTCTAGCGGGAGGGCAGGCAGATACGCAGTATTTT. Its translation is CASSRALAGGQADTQYF. The complete variable domain, with remaining parts taken from reference TRBV5-1 and TRBJ2-3, reads KAGVTQTPRYLIKTRGQQVTLSCSPISGHRSVSWYQQTPGQGLQFLFEYFSETQRNKGNFPGRFSGRQFSNSRSEMNVSTLELGDSALYLCASSRALAGGQADTQYFGPGTRLTVL.

This clonotype was picked up many times. CDR3 nucleotide sequence: TGTGCCAGCAAAGACCTCCGCACTGAAGCTTTCTTT. Its protein is CASKDLRTEAFF. The chain employs TRBV2 and TRBJ1-1; no clear D. The germline V gene encodes CDR1 SNHLY and CDR2 FYNNEI. V dropped 7 bases and J dropped 4 bases, with 10 bases sitting between them. The CDR3 covers 12 residues. Full variable domain (outside the CDR3, taken from reference TRBV2 and TRBJ1-1): EPEVTQTPSHQVTQMGQEVILRCVPISNHLYFYWYRQILGQKVEFLVSFYNNEISEKSEIFDDQFSVERPDGSNFTLKIRSTKLEDSAMYFCASKDLRTEAFFGQGTRLTVV.

The chain links TRBV7-9 to TRBJ2-7, with D unclear. In germline, CDR1 is SEHNR, CDR2 FQNEAQ (reference sequence). This CDR3 is built from 15 residues. V lost 2 bases and J lost 6, with 17 bases in between. CDR3 coding DNA: TGTGCCAGCAGCTTATACGGAGACCTGCTCGGCGAGCAGTACTTC. Its protein is CASSLYGDLLGEQYF.

This chain uses TRBV4-1 with TRBJ1-2; D remains ambiguous. V shed 2 bases and J shed 8 bases, with 12 bases lying between them. Per germline, CDR1 MGHRA and CDR2 YSYEKL. CDR3 size: 13 residues. The CDR3 region is CASSQISLGGYTF. CDR3 bases: TGCGCCAGCAGCCAAATTTCCCTGGGGGGCTACACCTTC.

In this sample, this clonotype turned up a few times. The chain is built from TRBV6-2 or TRBV6-3 and TRBJ1-2, with D possibly being TRBD1 (5 bases). Looked up from germline, CDR1 is MNHEY and CDR2 is SVGEGT. This CDR3 has 15 amino acids. The V and J ends lost 0 bases and 2 bases respectively, with 10 bases between them. The CDR3 nucleotides read TGTGCCAGCAGTTACTCGGACGGGACGAACTATGGCTACACCTTC. This codes for CASSYSDGTNYGYTF.

This clonotype was counted ten times or more. V gene TRBV2 combines with J gene TRBJ1-2; no firm D call. The V and J ends lost 1 base and 4 bases respectively, with 4 bases between them. CDR1 SNHLY and CDR2 FYNNEI come from the germline V gene. The CDR3 length is 12 residues. Here the CDR3 DNA reads TGTGCCAGCAGTGAAGGCAGCTATGGCTACACCTTC. It codes for CASSEGSYGYTF.

This clonotype was detected many times. The chain recombines TRBV11-2 with TRBJ2-5; no firm D call. Germline-derived CDR1 and CDR2 are SGHAT and FQNNGV. The V end was cut by 5 bases, the J end by 5 bases, with 12 bases between. The CDR3 totals 13 residues. The CDR3 DNA reads as TGTGCCAGCAGCCCCGTGGGGTGGGAGACCCAGTACTTC. Translating it yields CASSPVGWETQYF.

The genes are TRBV27 and TRBJ2-3; 9 bases agree with TRBD2. J lost 5 bases, V lost 5 bases, and 5 bases had no gene match. The CDR3 totals 14 residues. Per the germline V gene, CDR1 is MNHEY and CDR2 is SMNVEV (reference sequence). The CDR3 nucleotides read TGTGCCAGCAGTCTGGGACTAGCCATAGATACGCAGTATTTT. Translated: CASSLGLAIDTQYF.

This clonotype has at least ten counts. One end of the junction varies from germline; a read error may be responsible. The chain is built from TRBV12-3 or TRBV12-4 and TRBJ1-2; a weak D match, TRBD1 (5 bases). The CDR3 contains 14 residues. The CDR3 DNA reads as TGTGCCAGCAGCTTAGGGGACGGGGGCTATGGCTACACCTTC. It is translated as CASSLGDGGYGYTF.

At least ten counts were recorded for this clonotype. The rearrangement uses TRBV5-1 and TRBJ2-1; 7 bases match TRBD1. J was trimmed by 2 bases and V by 2 bases; bases with no gene match: 7. CDR3 size: 16 residues. Germline V gene data show CDR1 as SGHRS and CDR2 as YFSETQ. As DNA, the CDR3 is TGCGCCAGCAGCTTAACCTCAGGGGGAACCTACAATGAGCAGTTCTTC. It translates to CASSLTSGGTYNEQFF.

V is TRBV5-4 and J is TRBJ1-6, with 8 bases aligning to TRBD1. This CDR3 contains 16 residues. From germline, CDR1 is SGHNT and CDR2 YYREEE (reference sequence). The V segment lost 4 bases and the J segment 9 bases; nucleotides outside the gene matches: 12. The CDR3 loop reads CASSLIPGGASSPLHF. In DNA form, the CDR3 reads TGTGCCAGCAGCCTTATACCAGGGGGCGCGAGTTCACCCCTCCACTTT.

Only a few counts were recorded for this clonotype. The chain recombines TRBV5-1 with TRBJ2-4, with TRBD2 identical over 8 bases. The germline V gene has CDR1 SGHRS and CDR2 YFSETQ. There are 17 residues in the CDR3. The ends lost 4 bases at V and 0 bases at J; junction bases unmatched: 9. The CDR3 DNA is TGCGCCAGCAGCCCTCCCTCTAGCGGGCTAGCCAAAAACATTCAGTACTTC. Protein: CASSPPSSGLAKNIQYF.

This clonotype was counted at least ten times. The J gene is TRBJ2-2, the V gene TRBV12-3 or TRBV12-4, with D possibly TRBD1 on 5 matching bases. This CDR3 region has 13 residues. The V end lost 7 bases, the J end lost 3 bases, and 9 bases lay between the germline ends. In DNA form, the CDR3 reads TGTGCCAGCAAACTGACAGACACCGGGGAGCTGTTTTTT. Its protein is CASKLTDTGELFF.

The CDR3 bases are TGTGCCAGTAGTATTGGATGGGATCAGCCCCAGCATTTT. Residues: CASSIGWDQPQHF. The V call is TRBV19, the J call TRBJ1-5; D call uncertain. Germline V CDR1 and CDR2: LNHDA, SQIVND (reference sequence). The CDR3 is 13 residues long. V was clipped by 3 bases and J by 5 bases, with 8 bases between them. The whole variable domain, remainder taken from reference TRBV19 and TRBJ1-5, is DGGITQSPKYLFRKEGQNVTLSCEQNLNHDAMYWYRQDPGQGLRLIYYSQIVNDFQKGDIAEGYSVSREKKESFPLTVTSAQKNPTAFYLCASSIGWDQPQHFGDGTRLSIL.

In this sample, this clonotype turned up many times. The chain has TRBV28 and TRBJ2-3; 7 bases fit TRBD2. In germline, CDR1 is MDHEN, CDR2 SYDVKM. This CDR3 contains 16 residues. Trimming cost V 4 bases and J 2 bases; bases outside gene matches: 9. The CDR3 DNA reads as TGTGCCAGCAGTTCGGGAGGAACGACTAACACAGATACGCAGTATTTT. As protein: CASSSGGTTNTDTQYF.

This chain connects TRBV7-3 to TRBJ2-3; D might be TRBD1 or TRBD2, each matching 5 bases. CDR1 and CDR2 from the germline V gene are SGHTA and FQGTGA. The V end was cut by 5 bases, the J end by 4 bases, with 16 bases between. CDR3 length equals 15 residues. The CDR3 nucleotides are TGTGCCAGCAGCCCCGGGTTGTGGGACCCAGATACGCAGTATTTT. Translated: CASSPGLWDPDTQYF.

The genes are TRBV10-3 and TRBJ2-1; TRBD2 aligns across 8 bases. The CDR3 has 15 amino acids. The germline CDR1 and CDR2 sequences are ENHRY and SYGVKD. The trim removed 10 bases at V and 4 bases at J, leaving 12 bases unmatched. The CDR3 sequence: CATGGRSGSYNEQFF. CDR3 coding DNA: TGTGCCACCGGGGGGAGGAGCGGGAGTTACAATGAGCAGTTCTTC.

This clonotype has a count of ten or more. CDR3 residues: CASSSSGVPGTEAFF. The CDR3 nucleotides read TGTGCCAGCAGTTCTTCAGGGGTCCCGGGGACTGAAGCTTTCTTT. This rearrangement joins TRBV2 to TRBJ1-1; possible D gene TRBD1, 6 bases. Trimming removed 5 bases from V and 5 bases from J, with 18 bases in between. This CDR3 has 15 amino acids. Germline CDR1 is SNHLY and CDR2 is FYNNEI.

This clonotype was picked up many times. The chain combines TRBV12-3 or TRBV12-4 with TRBJ2-7; D is unclear. The CDR3 has 13 residues. V shed 6 bases and J shed 4 bases, with 13 bases lying between them. The CDR3 here is CASSSWSEYEQYF. The CDR3 DNA reads as TGTGCCAGCAGCTCGTGGAGCGAGTACGAGCAGTACTTC.

CDR3 bases: TGTGCCAGCACTGGACTCGGGACAGGGGTTCCCTATGGCTACACCTTC. This translates into CASTGLGTGVPYGYTF. The V gene is TRBV28, the J gene TRBJ1-2; TRBD1 agrees at 10 bases. Germline lookup yields CDR1 MDHEN and CDR2 SYDVKM. Losses at the gene ends were 7 bases for V and 4 bases for J; bases not matched to a gene: 12. This CDR3 contains 16 residues.

This clonotype was counted a few times. This chain connects TRBV27 to TRBJ2-1; 15 bases line up with TRBD2. CDR3 length: 18 amino acids. V shed 6 bases and J 10 bases; nucleotides not matched to a gene: 16. Germline V gene data show CDR1 as MNHEY and CDR2 as SMNVEV (reference sequence). The CDR3 protein is CASSPSRTSGRGEGEQFF. The CDR3 DNA sequence: TGTGCCAGCAGCCCCTCCCGGACTAGCGGGAGGGGAGAGGGGGAGCAGTTCTTC.

This clonotype was seen ten or more times. V usage is TRBV29-1 and J usage is TRBJ2-1; 8 bases agree with TRBD1. The germline V gene encodes CDR1 SQVTM and CDR2 ANQGSEA. The CDR3 covers 11 residues. V lost 7 bases and J lost 6; bases outside the gene matches: 2. This CDR3 is CSGGQGNEQFF. The CDR3 region has the DNA TGCAGCGGCGGACAGGGCAATGAGCAGTTCTTC.

This clonotype was seen more than once but under ten times. This chain uses TRBV29-1 with TRBJ1-1; 8 positions match TRBD1. Unmatched junction bases numbered 2, after V lost 2 bases and J lost 0 bases. Germline lookup yields CDR1 SQVTM and CDR2 ANQGSEA. The CDR3 extends over 14 amino acids. CDR3 nucleotide sequence: TGCAGCGTTGAACGACAGGGGATGAACACTGAAGCTTTCTTT. Amino acid sequence: CSVERQGMNTEAFF. The whole variable domain, remainder taken from reference TRBV29-1 and TRBJ1-1, is SAVISQKPSRDICQRGTSLTIQCQVDSQVTMMFWYRQQPGQSLTLIATANQGSEATYESGFVIDKFPISRPNLTFSTLTVSNMSPEDSSIYLCSVERQGMNTEAFFGQGTRLTVV.